What follows describes a single T cell receptor (beta chain). Its specificity is unknown. This sample also contains other DNA sequences that code for the same CDR3. V lost 2 bases and J lost 4, with 13 bases in between. The germline V gene has CDR1 MNHNS and CDR2 SASEGT. The CDR3 covers 15 residues. Both 60 Vbeta primers and 13 Jbeta primers went into the PCR. Sequenced by immunoSEQ multiplex PCR; TCRdb stores in-frame clones only, minus some. The sample contains 150,000 to 200,000 clones, about 86% of which appear only once. The data derive from a study of cytomegalovirus exposure and HLA in healthy donors. The study, taken as a whole, reports: A likely sequencing artifact accounted for one observed cluster of highly shared sequence variants.

The J gene is TRBJ2-3, the V gene TRBV6-1; possibly TRBD2 for D (6 bases). Sequencing was done on a sample of PBMCs. This clonotype originated in a woman aged 18-29 years in good health and CMV-seropositive. Here the CDR3 reads CASSEQGGGPDTQYF. Here the CDR3 DNA reads TGTGCCAGCAGTGAACAGGGAGGAGGGCCAGATACGCAGTATTTT.